This entry describes one T cell receptor beta chain. Trimming cost V 3 bases and J 0 bases, with 19 bases left between them. CDR1 is SGDLS and CDR2 is YYNGEE in the germline V gene. The CDR3 consists of 19 residues. The data stem from a study of CD8+CD57+ T cells in acquired aplastic anemia. Overall study: As sequenced from healthy donors, CD4+ cells averaged about 11 million reads.

Researchers used genomic DNA as the template to profile TCR beta VDJ and CDR3. In TCRdb, the reads were re-called with MiXCR into one record per CDR3 protein. The sample yields 90,000 to 130,000 distinct CDR3 sequences, 51% seen once. V gene TRBV9 combines with J gene TRBJ2-6, with unresolved D. This receptor was taken from a human donor in good health, serving as a control. The sequenced sample was sorted CD4+, CD8+, or CD8+CD57+ T cells (not recorded which) from PBMCs. Here the CDR3 reads CASSATRVATYSGANVLTF. DNA of the CDR3: TGTGCCAGCAGCGCTACAAGGGTAGCAACGTACTCTGGGGCCAACGTCCTGACTTTC.